This entry is about one T cell receptor beta chain. These data come from a study of blood T cells in healthy people across ages. A second PCR, run for about 6 to 11 cycles, used a sample-barcoded 5' primer plus a J-beta primer mix. TCRdb called the 5' RACE reads again in MiXCR, with one record for every CDR3 protein. The sample contains hundreds of thousands of distinct CDR3 sequences, more than 45% of which appear only once. The V segment lost 8 bases and the J segment 5 bases; nucleotides outside the gene matches: 7. The germline V gene encodes CDR1 LGHNA and CDR2 YSLEER. The CDR3 consists of 14 residues.

The sample taken for sequencing was blood. The receptor's source is a man in his thirties or forties in good health. The chain combines TRBV4-3 with TRBJ2-3, with 10 positions matching TRBD1. CDR3 in amino acids: CASAYGTGEDTQYF. CDR3 bases: TGCGCCAGCGCTTACGGGACAGGGGAAGATACGCAGTATTTT.